This T cell receptor (beta chain) was sequenced during a study of identical twins. Germline lookup yields CDR1 SGHDT and CDR2 YYEEEE. Unmatched junction bases numbered 3, after V lost 1 base and J lost 7 bases. CDR3 size: 15 residues. This clonotype has a count of ten or more. The antigen is not known. The study's findings and limits: It was out-of-frame TCR alpha sharing in monozygotic twins that models underestimated.

TCRdb re-called the 5' RACE reads through MiXCR, storing one row per CDR3 protein. The table shows about 240,000 distinct CDR3 sequences, with approximately 10% occurring only once. This chain joins TRBV5-6 and TRBJ1-6, with TRBD1 identical over 9 bases. This TCR was recovered from a middle-aged man in good health. Sequenced: memory T cells sorted from blood. This chain's CDR3 is CASSLYGQGNSPLHF. In nucleotides, the CDR3 is TGTGCCAGCAGCTTGTATGGACAGGGGAATTCACCCCTCCACTTT. Together with reference TRBV5-6 and TRBJ1-6, the CDR3 gives the full variable domain: DAGVTQSPTHLIKTRGQQVTLRCSPKSGHDTVSWYQQALGQGPQFIFQYYEEEERQRGNFPDRFSGHQFPNYSSELNVNALLLGDSALYLCASSLYGQGNSPLHFGNGTRLTVT.